Below, 2 T cell receptor beta chains from the same sample are listed, as sequenced in a study of CD8 T cells in ankylosing spondylitis. Using its own MiXCR run on the 5' RACE reads, TCRdb lists one record per CDR3 protein. The table shows about 800,000 distinct CDR3 sequences, with 10% to 15% occurring only once. No antigen has been assigned to these receptors. Overall study results and limits: Blood of patients with ankylosing spondylitis appeared to be characterized by a TCR beta motif of several highly homologous variants.

The sample consisted of blood, either unsorted or a sorted T cell fraction (not recorded which). The receptor source for this set is a male donor with ankylosing spondylitis.

This clonotype was seen more than once but under ten times. The genes are TRBV20-1 and TRBJ2-1; D may be TRBD1 or TRBD2 (6 bases each). The CDR3 covers 15 residues. The V gene lost 8 bases and the J gene lost 5 bases, with 22 bases spanning the gap. The germline V gene encodes CDR1 DFQATT and CDR2 SNEGSKA (reference sequence). The CDR3 sequence is CSLLDARGGNNEQFF. Written as DNA, the CDR3 is TGCAGTTTGCTAGATGCTAGAGGGGGGAACAATGAGCAGTTCTTC.

In this sample, this clonotype turned up a few times. V gene TRBV2 combines with J gene TRBJ2-7, with D maybe TRBD2 (5 bases). Trimming took off 7 bases at V and 4 bases at J, with 20 bases between the two ends. Per the germline V gene, CDR1 is SNHLY and CDR2 is FYNNEI. The CDR3 has 15 amino acids. The CDR3 protein is CASISALTRGYEQYF. In DNA form, the CDR3 reads TGTGCCAGCATCTCTGCTCTTACCCGGGGATACGAGCAGTACTTC.